The following is a T cell receptor (beta chain) sequence with its context. Its matching antigen is unknown. The data originate from a study of a mutant IDH1 vaccine in newly diagnosed glioma. Study-wide background: Patients in the study were vaccinated eight times, receiving shots in weeks 1, 3, 5, 7, 11, 15, 19 and 23. The first vaccination came 4-6 weeks after radiotherapy alone, or with temozolomide cycles.

V shed 8 bases, J shed 2 bases, and the junction held 8 bases outside the gene matches. The germline V gene encodes CDR1 LNHNV and CDR2 YYDKDF (reference sequence). The CDR3 sequence is 15 residues long. Assay used: immunoSEQ multiplex PCR; TCRdb lists only in-frame clones, some missing. The sample yields roughly 120,000 clones, roughly 75% seen once. Time point noted: week 11, during vaccination. Mutant IDH1 20-mer peptide, at 300 ug, made up each vaccine dose, with topical imiquimod. In every donor, the tumor was a new WHO grade 3 or 4 IDH1-mutant, ATRX-lost astrocytoma. Overall study results and limits: Changes to the top peripheral T cell clonotypes appeared unrelated to pseudoprogression.

The sequence was obtained from a man between 40 and 49 years old with glioma. The sample consisted of PBMCs, taken from a glioma patient whose treatment included an IDH1 peptide vaccine. The chain recombines TRBV15 with TRBJ1-5, with 8 bases identical to TRBD1. CDR3 DNA sequence: TGTGCCACCCGTAACCAGGGGGCCGGCAATCAGCCCCAGCATTTT. Its translation is CATRNQGAGNQPQHF.